The rows below give T cell receptor beta chains drawn from one sample of a study of cytomegalovirus exposure and HLA in healthy donors. Produced via immunoSEQ multiplex PCR; TCRdb's table is partial and in-frame only. The sample holds about 85,000 clones; nearly 80% are singletons and the top ten take roughly 25%. The source material was PBMCs. These receptors were taken from a woman aged 50 to 60 in good health and CMV-seropositive. CDR3s include the opening cysteine and the closing phenylalanine or tryptophan. A D gene is named only where the DNA matches it firmly. Only part of the rows carry a size: once, few, many, or a class if the clone is expanded.

clone size	V gene	D gene	J gene	CDR3 protein	CDR3 DNA
NA	TRBV20-1	NA	TRBJ1-2	CSAQTAYGYTF	TGCAGTGCTCAGACAGCGTATGGCTACACCTTC
once	TRBV7-9	NA	TRBJ1-4	CASNPGDDEKLFF	TGTGCCAGCAACCCGGGAGACGATGAAAAACTGTTTTTT
NA	TRBV10-3	TRBD1	TRBJ2-7	CAISGTGPLNEQYF	TGTGCCATCAGTGGGACAGGTCCCCTTAACGAGCAGTACTTC
NA	TRBV5-1	NA	TRBJ2-3	CASSFSLGTDTQYF	TGCGCCAGCAGCTTTAGTCTAGGCACAGATACGCAGTATTTT
once	TRBV11-3	NA	TRBJ2-3	CASSRGKGTDTQYF	TGTGCCAGCAGCAGAGGAAAGGGCACAGATACGCAGTATTTT
few	TRBV30	NA	TRBJ1-5	CAWSRGGMSNQPQHF	TGTGCCTGGAGTCGGGGGGGAATGAGCAATCAGCCCCAGCATTTT
NA	TRBV19	TRBD1	TRBJ1-2	CASSIRYRGRLEDYGYTF	TGTGCCAGTAGTATAAGGTACAGGGGGCGCCTCGAGGACTATGGCTACACCTTC
NA	TRBV20-1	NA	TRBJ2-1	CSARGSNEQFF	TGCAGTGCTCGGGGATCCAATGAGCAGTTCTTC
NA	TRBV6-5	TRBD1	TRBJ1-1	CASRLRQGYNTEAFF	TGTGCCAGCAGGTTAAGACAGGGGTATAACACTGAAGCTTTCTTT
NA	TRBV5-1	TRBD1	TRBJ1-6	CASSVQGPNSPLHF	TGCGCCAGCAGCGTACAGGGGCCTAATTCACCCCTCCACTTT
NA	TRBV5-1	TRBD2	TRBJ2-1	CASSLTSGRSHEQFF	TGCGCCAGCAGCTTAACTAGCGGGAGAAGTCATGAGCAGTTCTTC
NA	TRBV9	TRBD1	TRBJ1-6	CASSPRTGGNSPLHF	TGTGCCAGCAGCCCACGGACAGGGGGGAATTCACCCCTCCACTTT
NA	TRBV11-3	TRBD2	TRBJ2-3	CASSRLAGVGDTQYF	TGTGCCAGCAGTCGACTAGCGGGGGTCGGGGATACGCAGTATTTT
NA	TRBV11-3	NA	TRBJ1-1	CASSPRLPGTEAFF	TGTGCCAGCAGCCCCCGCCTTCCGGGCACTGAAGCTTTCTTT
few	TRBV9	NA	TRBJ2-2	CASSVGRLNTGELFF	TGTGCCAGCAGCGTAGGTAGATTGAACACCGGGGAGCTGTTTTTT
NA	TRBV5-1	NA	TRBJ2-6	CASSSYSGANVLTF	TGCGCCAGCAGCTCCTACTCTGGGGCCAACGTCCTGACTTTC
NA	TRBV27	NA	TRBJ1-2	CASSPTGYGYTF	TGTGCCAGCAGTCCCACGGGATATGGCTACACCTTC
NA	TRBV6-1	NA	TRBJ1-3	CASSLVGGGNTIYF	TGTGCCAGCAGCCTGGTGGGAGGAGGAAACACCATATATTTT
NA	TRBV27	NA	TRBJ2-2	CASSQLGVGGELFF	TGTGCCAGCAGCCAGCTAGGAGTGGGCGGGGAGCTGTTTTTT
NA	TRBV7-9	TRBD1	TRBJ2-2	CASSLGSGGNTGELFF	TGTGCCAGCAGCTTAGGCTCAGGGGGCAACACCGGGGAGCTGTTTTTT
NA	TRBV19	NA	TRBJ1-5	CASSEKRVLADQPQHF	TGTGCCAGTAGTGAGAAAAGGGTGCTAGCTGATCAGCCCCAGCATTTT
NA	TRBV15	NA	TRBJ2-5	CATSRTAQETQYF	TGTGCCACCAGCAGGACAGCTCAAGAGACCCAGTACTTC
NA	TRBV13	TRBD2	TRBJ2-1	CASSLLAGGIYNEQFF	TGTGCCAGCAGCTTGCTAGCGGGAGGGATTTACAATGAGCAGTTCTTC
NA	TRBV19	TRBD1	TRBJ1-5	CASSIGQGSNQPQHF	TGTGCCAGTAGTATAGGACAGGGAAGCAATCAGCCCCAGCATTTT
few	TRBV9	NA	TRBJ1-3	CASSVGGGQGNTIYF	TGTGCCAGCAGCGTAGGGGGGGGGCAAGGGAACACCATATATTTT
NA	TRBV29-1	TRBD1	TRBJ2-2	CSTTGGTSTGELFF	TGCAGCACAACAGGGGGAACCAGCACCGGGGAGCTGTTTTTT
NA	TRBV27	TRBD1	TRBJ1-1	CASNLSAGTVPTEAFF	TGTGCCAGCAACCTCTCCGCCGGGACAGTTCCCACTGAAGCTTTCTTT
NA	TRBV7-2	NA	TRBJ2-3	CASSLDYLSTDTQYF	TGTGCCAGCAGCCTGGACTATCTTAGCACAGATACGCAGTATTTT
NA	TRBV23-1	TRBD1	TRBJ2-3	CASSQPGQGGWTDTQYF	TGCGCCAGCAGTCAACCCGGACAGGGAGGATGGACAGATACGCAGTATTTT
NA	TRBV5-1	TRBD1	TRBJ2-1	CASTVDRGYNEQFF	TGCGCCAGCACGGTGGACAGGGGCTACAATGAGCAGTTCTTC
NA	TRBV28	TRBD2	TRBJ2-3	CASSTSSGGNTDTQYF	TGTGCCAGCAGTACATCTAGCGGGGGGAACACAGATACGCAGTATTTT
NA	TRBV15	NA	TRBJ2-3	CATSRPVLGDTQYF	TGTGCCACCAGCAGACCTGTTCTAGGAGATACGCAGTATTTT
NA	TRBV30	NA	TRBJ1-1	CAWSATRNTEAFF	TGTGCCTGGAGTGCCACACGGAACACTGAAGCTTTCTTT
NA	TRBV9	NA	TRBJ2-2	CASSVAVNTGELFF	TGTGCCAGCAGCGTGGCGGTAAACACCGGGGAGCTGTTTTTT
NA	TRBV2	TRBD1	TRBJ1-6	CASSDRQTGTPLHF	TGTGCCAGCAGTGATCGCCAGACAGGGACACCCCTCCACTTT
NA	TRBV6-1	NA	TRBJ2-1	CASSESVAGSDEQFF	TGTGCCAGCAGTGAATCTGTGGCAGGTTCGGATGAGCAGTTCTTC
NA	TRBV19	NA	TRBJ2-4	CASSIGSAKNIQYF	TGTGCCAGTAGTATCGGGTCAGCCAAAAACATTCAGTACTTC
NA	TRBV13	TRBD2	TRBJ2-7	CASSSRRIAGGLPYEQYF	TGTGCCAGCAGCTCGAGGCGAATAGCGGGGGGACTCCCCTACGAGCAGTACTTC
NA	TRBV7-3	TRBD1	TRBJ1-5	CASSPNGTGTDNQPQHF	TGTGCCAGCAGTCCTAATGGGACCGGGACAGATAATCAGCCCCAGCATTTT
NA	TRBV19	TRBD2	TRBJ2-1	CASSIFSTSGEQFF	TGTGCCAGTAGTATCTTCTCAACTAGCGGGGAGCAGTTCTTC
NA	TRBV7-9	TRBD1	TRBJ2-7	CASSSRTGGYEQYF	TGTGCCAGCAGCAGCCGGACAGGGGGGTACGAGCAGTACTTC
NA	TRBV6-1	TRBD1	TRBJ1-2	CASSDPTRTGINYGYTF	TGTGCCAGCAGTGATCCCACCAGGACAGGAATTAACTATGGCTACACCTTC
NA	TRBV27	TRBD1	TRBJ2-4	CASSQGAYGKNIQYF	TGTGCCAGCAGTCAGGGGGCGTATGGCAAAAACATTCAGTACTTC
NA	TRBV7-9	NA	TRBJ2-1	CASSLSGSSSYNEQFF	TGTGCCAGCAGCTTAAGTGGGAGTAGCTCCTACAATGAGCAGTTCTTC
NA	TRBV11-3	NA	TRBJ2-1	CASSYTGTYNEQFF	TGTGCCAGCAGCTACACCGGGACATACAATGAGCAGTTCTTC
NA	TRBV19	NA	TRBJ1-2	CASSPTPAGGYTF	TGTGCCAGTAGTCCTACACCGGCGGGGGGCTACACCTTC
few	TRBV2	TRBD1	TRBJ1-4	CASSEGTGGTNEKLFF	TGTGCCAGCAGTGAGGGGACAGGGGGCACTAATGAAAAACTGTTTTTT
NA	TRBV13	TRBD1	TRBJ1-1	CASSSTGGNTEAFF	TGTGCCAGCAGCTCGACAGGGGGGAACACTGAAGCTTTCTTT
NA	TRBV15	NA	TRBJ2-2	CATSRDTPNTGELFF	TGTGCCACCAGCAGAGACACACCGAACACCGGGGAGCTGTTTTTT
once	TRBV5-1	NA	TRBJ2-7	CASSFGDNSYEQYF	TGCGCCAGCAGCTTTGGGGACAACTCCTACGAGCAGTACTTC
NA	TRBV6-1	TRBD2	TRBJ2-7	CASSELAGFYEQYF	TGTGCCAGCAGTGAACTAGCGGGGTTCTACGAGCAGTACTTC
NA	TRBV5-4	NA	TRBJ1-1	CASTSRTRPEAFF	TGTGCCAGCACCTCCCGGACAAGACCTGAAGCTTTCTTT
few	TRBV6-1	TRBD1	TRBJ1-5	CASSEDRGANQPQHF	TGTGCCAGCAGTGAGGACAGGGGGGCCAATCAGCCCCAGCATTTT
NA	TRBV10-3	TRBD2	TRBJ2-2	CAIEDAAGRSGELFF	TGTGCCATCGAAGACGCAGCGGGGCGCAGCGGGGAGCTGTTTTTT
few	TRBV7-2	NA	TRBJ1-4	CASSAWGGFNEKLFF	TGTGCCAGCAGCGCTTGGGGGGGCTTTAATGAAAAACTGTTTTTT
few	TRBV5-4	TRBD1	TRBJ2-1	CASSPPTGNAAEQFF	TGTGCCAGCAGCCCTCCGACAGGGAATGCAGCTGAGCAGTTCTTC
NA	TRBV5-1	TRBD2	TRBJ2-5	CASSLGRGGETQYF	TGCGCCAGCAGCTTGGGTCGGGGGGGAGAGACCCAGTACTTC
NA	TRBV5-1	NA	TRBJ2-2	CASSLQGFTGELFF	TGCGCCAGCAGCTTGCAGGGGTTCACCGGGGAGCTGTTTTTT
NA	TRBV2	TRBD1	TRBJ1-4	CASRMTGGVEKLFF	TGTGCCAGCAGAATGACAGGGGGTGTCGAAAAACTGTTTTTT
NA	TRBV30	TRBD1	TRBJ2-3	CAWSGGQGSVSDTQYF	TGTGCCTGGAGTGGGGGACAGGGTTCGGTGTCAGATACGCAGTATTTT